This T cell receptor beta chain was retrieved from a study of blood T cell repertoires in COVID-19. At the level of the study: Some COVID-19 samples were acute and others convalescent; all came from the United States, Italy and Spain. PBMCs, B-cell-depleted T cells, or T cells provided the cDNA or gDNA that made up the material.

This clone appeared a few times. Participants spanned ages roughly 18 to 95 years and resided in about 24 US areas. V was clipped by 0 bases and J by 4 bases, with 16 bases between them. CDR3 length: 16 amino acids. Germline CDR1 is SGHRS and CDR2 is YFSETQ. Clones were sequenced by immunoSEQ multiplex PCR, and TCRdb holds only the in-frame ones, with some missing. There are over 200,000 clones in the sample; about 84% occur only once, and 1.8% lies in the top ten. This chain joins TRBV5-1 and TRBJ1-1; D is possibly TRBD1 (5 bases). The TCR sequence derives from a man aged 60 to 69 who had recovered from COVID-19. The material sequenced was PBMCs or T cells enriched from blood (not recorded which). Here the CDR3 reads CASSLGVAGRGTEAFF. In DNA form, the CDR3 reads TGCGCCAGCAGCTTGGGAGTTGCGGGGAGGGGCACTGAAGCTTTCTTT. The full variable domain, completed using reference TRBV5-1 and TRBJ1-1, is KAGVTQTPRYLIKTRGQQVTLSCSPISGHRSVSWYQQTPGQGLQFLFEYFSETQRNKGNFPGRFSGRQFSNSRSEMNVSTLELGDSALYLCASSLGVAGRGTEAFFGQGTRLTVV.